The TCR beta chain described here comes from a study of T cells in Graves' hyperthyroidism and ophthalmopathy. Amplification of TCR beta CDR3 regions was performed using RNA transcripts as template. With the HTBI primer set, the TCR CDR3 went through a first round of RT-PCR. TCRdb used MiXCR to reprocess the multiplex PCR reads, holding one entry per CDR3 protein. The repertoire holds approximately 320,000 distinct CDR3 sequences, with around 16% as singletons. There are 18 residues in the CDR3. Germline CDR1 is LNHDA and CDR2 is SQIVND (reference sequence). After removal of 1 base from V and 2 bases from J, the junction contained 13 bases not matched to a gene. This clonotype was counted between two and nine times.

The chain couples TRBV19 to TRBJ1-2, with 7 bases identical to TRBD1. Sequenced: blood. The receptor was isolated from a man aged 25 to 40 with Graves' hyperthyroidism. Here the CDR3 DNA reads TGTGCCAGTAGTATAGTTTTGGGGGACAGCCCCCTCAACTATGGCTACACCTTC. Protein: CASSIVLGDSPLNYGYTF.